Below, 13 T cell receptor beta chains from the same sample are listed, as sequenced in a study of blood T cell repertoires in COVID-19. Measured with immunoSEQ multiplex PCR; TCRdb has only the in-frame clones, and not every one. The data contain about 220,000 clones, 82% of them singletons. Sequenced input: PBMCs or T cells enriched from blood (not recorded which). Receptor source: a woman aged 55-69 years who had recovered from COVID-19.

The chain carries TRBV15 and TRBJ2-5, with TRBD2 matching 11 bases. The germline gives CDR1 LNHNV, CDR2 YYDKDF (reference sequence). V lost 5 bases and J lost 9; bases outside the gene matches: 11. The CDR3 has 15 amino acids. CDR3 loop: CATSARLAGKGPQYF. CDR3 DNA: TGTGCCACCAGCGCCAGACTAGCGGGGAAAGGCCCCCAGTACTTC. Based on the CDR3 plus reference TRBV15 and TRBJ2-5, the full variable domain is DAMVIQNPRYQVTQFGKPVTLSCSQTLNHNVMYWYQQKSSQAPKLLFHYYDKDFNNEADTPDNFQSRRPNTSFCFLDIRSPGLGDTAMYLCATSARLAGKGPQYFGPGTRLLVL.

This clone was observed a single time. DNA for the CDR3: TGCGCCAGCAGCCCTAGCGGGATTCAAACAGATACGCAGTATTTT. This translates into CASSPSGIQTDTQYF. The chain uses TRBV5-1 and TRBJ2-3, with TRBD2 identical over 9 bases. V trimming: 4 bases; J trimming: 3 bases; junction bases outside the gene matches: 6. This CDR3 has 15 amino acids. In germline, CDR1 is SGHRS, CDR2 YFSETQ.

This clone was found once. Other DNA sequences within the sample encode an identical CDR3. The chain has TRBV12-3 or TRBV12-4 and TRBJ1-2; possible D gene TRBD1, 5 bases. V was pared by 6 bases and J by 3 bases, with 11 bases between. This CDR3 comprises 13 residues. The DNA of the CDR3 is TGTGCCAGCAGCCCAGACAGAGACTATGGCTACACCTTC. Translated: CASSPDRDYGYTF.

The rearrangement links TRBV29-1 to TRBJ1-5; perhaps TRBD1 as D (6 bases). Germline-derived CDR1 and CDR2 are SQVTM and ANQGSEA. The CDR3 is 13 residues long. CDR3 sequence (DNA): TGCAGTGGAAAGGGGGGGGCACAGCAGCCCCAGCATTTT. Amino acids: CSGKGGAQQPQHF.

The chain couples TRBV5-3 to TRBJ1-2, with 9 bases fitting TRBD1. TRBV5-3 is identified as an open reading frame with a role that is uncertain. This CDR3 is built from 15 residues. The V gene end was trimmed by 0 bases and the J gene end by 4 bases; junction bases not matched to a gene: 4. In DNA, the CDR3 is TGTGCCAGAAGCTTGGAGGACAGGGGCCTCTATGGCTACACCTTC. Residues: CARSLEDRGLYGYTF.

The rearrangement uses TRBV4-2 and TRBJ2-3, with D unclear. This CDR3 spans 15 amino acids. Trimming shortened V by 1 base and J by 1 base, and 9 bases separated the two germline ends. From germline, CDR1 is LGHNA and CDR2 YNFKEQ. The CDR3 loop is CASSQGHQGTDTQYF. The CDR3 DNA reads TGTGCCAGCAGCCAAGGGCACCAGGGCACAGATACGCAGTATTTT.

The chain has TRBV7-3 and TRBJ1-2; tentative D call: TRBD1 (6 bases). There are 13 residues in the CDR3. V was trimmed by 4 bases and J by 13 bases, leaving 19 bases between them. Germline V gene data show CDR1 as SGHTA and CDR2 as FQGTGA. The CDR3 DNA sequence: TGTGCCAGCAGCTCCGCCGGGACACCGCCTCCCACCTTC. The encoded protein is CASSSAGTPPPTF.

The table lists this clone with a count of one. The rearrangement links TRBV7-2 to TRBJ2-7; tentative D call: TRBD1 (5 bases). Germline loops: CDR1 SGHTA, CDR2 FQGNSA. CDR3 size: 12 residues. With 6 bases removed from V and 6 bases from J, the gap between germline ends came to 12 bases. The CDR3 reads CASRQGGAEQYF. CDR3 bases: TGTGCCAGCAGGCAGGGTGGAGCCGAGCAGTACTTC.

The rearrangement uses TRBV11-3 and TRBJ2-2; no definite D call. Trimming pared 3 bases from V and 5 bases from J, leaving 7 bases between. The CDR3 covers 13 residues. Germline CDR1 reads SGHNT; CDR2 reads YENEEA. The CDR3 nucleotides read TGTGCCAGCAGCTTCGGGTTTACCGGGGAGCTGTTTTTT. Translating gives CASSFGFTGELFF.

This clone turned up a few times. The chain links TRBV3-1 (or the pseudogene TRBV3-2) to TRBJ1-4; D not certain. The CDR3 has 12 residues. Looked up from germline, CDR1 is LGHDT and CDR2 is YNNKEL (reference sequence). Trimming took off 7 bases at V and 7 bases at J, with 10 bases between the two ends. The CDR3 DNA is TGTGCCAGCAATTTGTTCGGTGAAAAACTGTTTTTT. Its protein is CASNLFGEKLFF.

This clone was recorded a few times. The gene calls are TRBV7-9 and TRBJ1-1; D is uncertain. The germline V and J ends were trimmed by 5 bases and 6 bases, with 10 bases remaining between them. Germline CDR1 reads SEHNR; CDR2 reads FQNEAQ (reference sequence). This CDR3 has 12 amino acids. CDR3 sequence (DNA): TGTGCCAGCAGCCTACGAGAGTCTGAAGCTTTCTTT. It codes for CASSLRESEAFF.

This chain joins TRBV10-3 and TRBJ2-5; 12 bases agree with TRBD2. Germline CDR1 is ENHRY and CDR2 is SYGVKD. V lost 5 bases and J lost 9; bases outside the gene matches: 19. The CDR3 length is 18 residues. The CDR3 sequence: CAISTRLAGVSGDRAQYF. DNA of the CDR3: TGTGCCATCAGTACCCGACTAGCGGGAGTTTCAGGAGACCGGGCCCAGTACTTC.

J is TRBJ1-6 and V is TRBV27; TRBD1 matches 7 bases. The CDR3 is 14 amino acids. Looked up from germline, CDR1 is MNHEY and CDR2 is SMNVEV (reference sequence). V lost 1 base, J lost 8 bases, and 2 bases stayed unmatched. The CDR3 loop is CASSLLDRYSPLHF. The CDR3 region has the DNA TGTGCCAGCAGTTTATTGGACAGGTATTCACCCCTCCACTTT.